This TCR beta chain was documented in a study of OX40 agonist ivuxolimab in advanced cancers. As for the study in general: Age averaged about 60 years (range roughly 20 to 90), and less than 85% were male. Study-wide results and limits: With doses of 0.1-3.0 mg/kg, partial responders showed among the lowest clonal expansion.

Cycle 7 day 1, cycle 4 day 1, and baseline were the timepoints at which blood was sampled. Trimming removed 4 bases at V and 1 base at J, with 14 bases between. The CDR3 contains 15 residues. Germline-derived CDR1 and CDR2 are SGHRS and YFSETQ. Sequencing was performed with immunoSEQ multiplex PCR; in TCRdb, only in-frame clones are kept and a portion is missing. The sample lists 75,000 to 80,000 clones, over 75% occurring once. About this clone itself: What it binds is unknown.

This sequence was found in an adult with an advanced solid tumor such as melanoma, head and neck, liver or kidney cancer. V is TRBV5-1 and J is TRBJ2-5; a possible D gene is TRBD2 (6 bases). The sample in question was CD4+ or CD8+ T cells sorted from blood, obtained in a trial of the OX40 agonist ivuxolimab. CDR3 sequence (DNA): TGCGCCAGCAGCCCAGTCGCCGGGGGCCAAGAGACCCAGTACTTC. This gives the protein CASSPVAGGQETQYF.